A selection of T cell receptor beta chains follows, all from one sample in a study of cytomegalovirus exposure and HLA in healthy donors. Here immunoSEQ multiplex PCR was the method, and the copy in TCRdb shows in-frame clones only, minus some. The table shows roughly 140,000 clones, with 75% to 80% occurring only once. Material for sequencing was PBMCs. All receptors derive from a woman in her 30s in good health and CMV-seronegative. CDR3s include the opening cysteine and the closing phenylalanine or tryptophan. Fields, in order: V gene, J gene, clone size, D gene, CDR3 protein, CDR3 DNA. D genes are given only for firm matches. For some rows the clone size is stated as once, few or many, or as a class when expanded; others skip it.

V gene: TRBV11-1; J gene: TRBJ1-1; clone size: .; D gene: TRBD1; CDR3 protein: CASSQDRGLTEAFF; CDR3 DNA: TGTGCCAGCAGCCAGGACAGGGGACTCACTGAAGCTTTCTTT
V gene: TRBV6-5; J gene: TRBJ1-5; clone size: .; D gene: .; CDR3 protein: CASSGVGRGSQPQHF; CDR3 DNA: TGTGCCAGCAGTGGTGTGGGCCGGGGTAGTCAGCCCCAGCATTTT
V gene: TRBV6-5; J gene: TRBJ2-7; clone size: .; D gene: TRBD1; CDR3 protein: CASSFLRTGEREQYF; CDR3 DNA: TGTGCCAGCAGTTTCCTCAGGACAGGGGAAAGGGAGCAGTACTTC
V gene: TRBV30; J gene: TRBJ1-2; clone size: once; D gene: .; CDR3 protein: CAWSVLGVDGYTF; CDR3 DNA: TGTGCCTGGAGTGTATTAGGAGTCGATGGCTACACCTTC
V gene: TRBV7-2; J gene: TRBJ2-7; clone size: .; D gene: TRBD1; CDR3 protein: CASSPRDSSYEQYF; CDR3 DNA: TGTGCCAGCAGCCCCCGGGACAGCTCCTACGAGCAGTACTTC
V gene: TRBV6-1; J gene: TRBJ1-5; clone size: .; D gene: TRBD1; CDR3 protein: CASRPGQGSNQPQHF; CDR3 DNA: TGCGCCAGCAGGCCGGGACAGGGTAGCAATCAGCCCCAGCATTTT
V gene: TRBV7-8; J gene: TRBJ1-1; clone size: .; D gene: TRBD1; CDR3 protein: CASRKRGTANTEAFF; CDR3 DNA: TGTGCCAGCAGGAAAAGGGGGACAGCGAACACTGAAGCTTTCTTT
V gene: TRBV7-9; J gene: TRBJ1-2; clone size: .; D gene: .; CDR3 protein: CASSLDQGSGGYTF; CDR3 DNA: TGTGCCAGCAGCTTAGATCAGGGTTCGGGTGGCTACACCTTC
V gene: TRBV7-9; J gene: TRBJ1-2; clone size: .; D gene: .; CDR3 protein: CASSLGSHRDGYTF; CDR3 DNA: TGTGCCAGCAGCTTAGGGTCCCACAGGGATGGCTACACCTTC
V gene: TRBV7-2; J gene: TRBJ2-7; clone size: .; D gene: TRBD2; CDR3 protein: CASSGTSGGYEQYF; CDR3 DNA: TGTGCCAGCAGCGGGACTAGCGGGGGGTACGAGCAGTACTTC
V gene: TRBV9; J gene: TRBJ2-1; clone size: .; D gene: TRBD1; CDR3 protein: CASSAQGVGEQFF; CDR3 DNA: TGTGCCAGCAGCGCACAGGGGGTGGGGGAGCAGTTCTTC
V gene: TRBV4-1; J gene: TRBJ2-1; clone size: once; D gene: .; CDR3 protein: CASSHSDNEQFF; CDR3 DNA: TGCGCCAGCAGCCACTCGGACAATGAGCAGTTCTTC
V gene: TRBV6-5; J gene: TRBJ1-1; clone size: .; D gene: .; CDR3 protein: CASIDRNTEAFF; CDR3 DNA: TGTGCCAGCATTGACAGAAACACTGAAGCTTTCTTT
V gene: TRBV9; J gene: TRBJ2-7; clone size: few; D gene: TRBD1; CDR3 protein: CASSIAGGGYEQYF; CDR3 DNA: TGTGCCAGCAGCATAGCAGGGGGTGGTTACGAGCAGTACTTC
V gene: TRBV10-3; J gene: TRBJ1-2; clone size: .; D gene: TRBD1; CDR3 protein: CAISGGTDYGYTF; CDR3 DNA: TGTGCCATCAGTGGGGGGACAGACTATGGCTACACCTTC
V gene: TRBV7-2; J gene: TRBJ2-1; clone size: .; D gene: .; CDR3 protein: CASSFRSYSYNEQFF; CDR3 DNA: TGTGCCAGCAGCTTCAGGTCCTACTCCTACAATGAGCAGTTCTTC
V gene: TRBV5-6; J gene: TRBJ1-2; clone size: .; D gene: .; CDR3 protein: CASSSGTNGYTF; CDR3 DNA: TGTGCCAGCAGCTCTGGGACAAATGGCTACACCTTC
V gene: TRBV30; J gene: TRBJ1-1; clone size: few; D gene: .; CDR3 protein: CAWSPLQFGTEAFF; CDR3 DNA: TGTGCCTGGAGTCCTCTGCAGTTTGGCACTGAAGCTTTCTTT
V gene: TRBV5-1; J gene: TRBJ2-1; clone size: .; D gene: .; CDR3 protein: CASSLMGHSELTYNEQFF; CDR3 DNA: TGCGCCAGCAGTTTGATGGGTCACTCCGAACTAACCTACAATGAGCAGTTCTTC
V gene: TRBV6-5; J gene: TRBJ2-3; clone size: .; D gene: .; CDR3 protein: CASSYSSRVDTQYF; CDR3 DNA: TGTGCCAGCAGTTACTCATCCAGGGTGGATACGCAGTATTTT
V gene: TRBV10-2; J gene: TRBJ1-1; clone size: .; D gene: .; CDR3 protein: CASSEFRQDLQAFF; CDR3 DNA: TGCGCCAGCAGTGAGTTTCGACAGGATCTTCAAGCTTTCTTT
V gene: TRBV30; J gene: TRBJ1-2; clone size: .; D gene: .; CDR3 protein: CAWIVNRVGYGYTF; CDR3 DNA: TGTGCCTGGATAGTGAACAGAGTGGGCTATGGCTACACCTTC